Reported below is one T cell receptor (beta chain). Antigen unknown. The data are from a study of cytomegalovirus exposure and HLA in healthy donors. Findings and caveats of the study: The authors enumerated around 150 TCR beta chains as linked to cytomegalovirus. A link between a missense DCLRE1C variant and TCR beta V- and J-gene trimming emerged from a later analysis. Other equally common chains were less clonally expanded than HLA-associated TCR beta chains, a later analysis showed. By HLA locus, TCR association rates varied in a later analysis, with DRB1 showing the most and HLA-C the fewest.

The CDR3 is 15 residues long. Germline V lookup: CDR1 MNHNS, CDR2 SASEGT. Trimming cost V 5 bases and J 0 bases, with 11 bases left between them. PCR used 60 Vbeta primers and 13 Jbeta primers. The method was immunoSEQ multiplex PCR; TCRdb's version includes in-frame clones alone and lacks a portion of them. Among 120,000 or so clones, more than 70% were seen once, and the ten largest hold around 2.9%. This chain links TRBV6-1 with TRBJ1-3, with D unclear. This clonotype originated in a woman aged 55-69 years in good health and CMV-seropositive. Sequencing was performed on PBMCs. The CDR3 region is CASSPTHSSGNTIYF. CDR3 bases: TGTGCCAGCAGTCCCACCCACTCCTCTGGAAACACCATATATTTT.